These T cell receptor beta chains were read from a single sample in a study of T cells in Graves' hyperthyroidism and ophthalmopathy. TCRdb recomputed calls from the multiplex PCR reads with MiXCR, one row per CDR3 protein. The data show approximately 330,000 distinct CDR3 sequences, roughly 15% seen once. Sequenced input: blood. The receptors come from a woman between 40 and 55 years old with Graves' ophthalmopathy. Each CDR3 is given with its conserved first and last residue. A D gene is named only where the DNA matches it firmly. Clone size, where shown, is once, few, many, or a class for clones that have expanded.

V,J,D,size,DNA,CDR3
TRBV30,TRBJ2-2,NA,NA,TGTGCCTGGAGTGTACTTCTTTGGGGGAACACCGGGGAGCTGTTTTTT,CAWSVLLWGNTGELFF
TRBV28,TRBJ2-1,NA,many,TGTGCCAGCAGTTTACACTATCCGAGCTCCTACAATGAGCAGTTCTTC,CASSLHYPSSYNEQFF
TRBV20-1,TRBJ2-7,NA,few,TGCAGTGCGAGAGACGACCAGAGCTCCTACGAGCAGTACTTC,CSARDDQSSYEQYF
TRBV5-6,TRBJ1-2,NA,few,TGTGCCAGCAGCTACGGGACTCTCTTTGTATATGGCTACACCTTC,CASSYGTLFVYGYTF
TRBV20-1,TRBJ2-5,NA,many,TGCAGTGCTTTGCTCGGCGGAGGGACCCAGTACTTC,CSALLGGGTQYF
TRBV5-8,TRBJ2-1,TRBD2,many,TGTGCCAGTCTGTCCCCGGGGAGCGGGCGGGAGAATGAGCAGTTCTTC,CASLSPGSGRENEQFF
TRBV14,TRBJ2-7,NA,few,TGTGCCAGCAGCCAAGATGTCCTAGCGCGGGAGCAGTACTTC,CASSQDVLAREQYF
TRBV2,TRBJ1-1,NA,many,TGTGCCAGCCAGCCGAGGCGGCTGAACACTGAAGCTTTCTTT,CASQPRRLNTEAFF
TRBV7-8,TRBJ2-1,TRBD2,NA,TGTGCCAGCAGCTTAGGGAACGGGGGGGTCAATGAGCAGTTCTTC,CASSLGNGGVNEQFF
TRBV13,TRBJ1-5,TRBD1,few,TGTGCCAGCAGCTTAAGATCCCCAACGGGACAGAATCAGCCCCAGCATTTT,CASSLRSPTGQNQPQHF
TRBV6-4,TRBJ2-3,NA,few,TGTGCCAGCAGTGATTTTCACGGAGGTACGCAGTATTTT,CASSDFHGGTQYF
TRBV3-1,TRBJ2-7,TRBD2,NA,TGTGCCAGCAGCCAGGAGAGGCCTCTAGCGGGAGCCTACGAGCAGTACTTC,CASSQERPLAGAYEQYF
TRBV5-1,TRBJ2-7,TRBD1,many,TGCGCCAGCAGCGGGGGACAGGGCCTGAGGATCTACGAGCAGTACTTC,CASSGGQGLRIYEQYF
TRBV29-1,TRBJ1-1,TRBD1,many,TGCAGCGTTGTGACAGGGCGAGCAGCTTTCTTT,CSVVTGRAAFF
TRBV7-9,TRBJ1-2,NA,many,TGTGCCAGCAGTCGTCCCGGGACGGAAAACTATGGCTACACCTTC,CASSRPGTENYGYTF
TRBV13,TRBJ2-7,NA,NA,TGTGCCAGCAGCTTAGGGTTAGGGTCGAGCGAGCAGTACTTC,CASSLGLGSSEQYF
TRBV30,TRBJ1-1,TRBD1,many,TGTGCCTGGAATCAACGTCAGGGGGCCAGAGGAACTGAAGCTTTCTTT,CAWNQRQGARGTEAFF
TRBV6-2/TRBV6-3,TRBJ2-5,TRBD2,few,TGTGCCAGCACATTTGGCGGGGGACAAGAGACCCAGTACTTC,CASTFGGGQETQYF
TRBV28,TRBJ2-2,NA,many,TGTGCCAGCAGTTTGACTTCAGTCGGGGGCACCGGGGAGCTGTTTTTT,CASSLTSVGGTGELFF
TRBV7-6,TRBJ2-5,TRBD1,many,TGTGCCAGCAGCTTAGAAGCCGGGACAGCCGAGACCCAGTACTTC,CASSLEAGTAETQYF
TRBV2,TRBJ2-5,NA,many,TGTGCCAGCAGTGAGTCTCGAGGAGGCCAGTACTTC,CASSESRGGQYF